This T cell receptor beta chain was captured by sequencing in a study of monozygotic twins with inflammatory bowel disease. CDR1 and CDR2 from the germline V gene are KGHSH and LQKENI. The CDR3 covers 17 residues. Notes on the study in general: Evidence failed to back one strong IBD-linked signal or clonotype.

On this clonotype: Its cognate antigen is unknown.

TCRdb re-called the 5' RACE reads, yielding one record per CDR3 amino acid sequence without DNA. The listing records 150,000 to 200,000 distinct CDR3 sequences. The TCR was taken from a human donor with ulcerative colitis or Crohn's disease, or a healthy co-twin of an affected twin (not recorded which). The chain recombines TRBV18 with TRBJ2-1; TCRdb names TRBD2, which stays unverified in the absence of DNA. Material: blood. The CDR3 is CASSPRLAGGKPNEQFF.